This T cell receptor beta chain was identified during a study of identical twins. Study-wide findings and caveats: Clonotypes of the beta chain that were abundant in cord blood carried fewer insertions (memory repertoires showed none). Donors were not followed over many years; analysis was cross-sectional.

In regard to this clonotype: Its specificity is unknown.

In TCRdb, the 5' RACE reads were re-called with MiXCR into one record per CDR3 protein. The sample lists 500,000 to 700,000 distinct CDR3 sequences; under 8.5% were seen once. The same sample was also used in a study of yellow fever vaccine responses in identical twins.

The source material was PBMCs. The TCR comes from a woman aged 18-30 years in good health.

CDR3 DNA sequence: TGCAGTGCTAGAGGGTCGCAGGGAGGAAACTACGAGCAGTACTTC. This codes for CSARGSQGGNYEQYF. The chain carries TRBV20-1 and TRBJ2-7, with a tentative D call TRBD2 (6 bases). Per the germline V gene, CDR1 is DFQATT and CDR2 is SNEGSKA (reference sequence). V was cut by 1 base and J by 3 bases, with 16 bases left in between. The CDR3 length is 15 residues.